The 15 T cell receptor beta chains reported below all come from one sample, sequenced in a study of shared clonotypes between healthy human individuals. The protocol was immunoSEQ multiplex PCR, while the TCRdb copy is restricted to in-frame clones and leaves out a portion. Altogether approximately 1.4 million clones are present, approximately 98% being singletons, with the ten largest covering about 0.4%. Sequenced sample: naive CD4+ T cells sorted from blood. As for subset: CD45RA+ positively selected. These receptors were collected from a young man in good health.

The chain combines TRBV7-9 with TRBJ2-6, with a possible D match to TRBD2 (6 bases). Trimming left V 7 bases short and J 1 base short, with 20 bases between. The CDR3 spans 18 residues. Germline loops: CDR1 SEHNR, CDR2 FQNEAQ (reference sequence). DNA of the CDR3: TGTGCCAGCATCAATTTGCGCCCGGAGGGGTCTGGGGCCAACGTCCTGACTTTC. Translated: CASINLRPEGSGANVLTF.

The chain combines TRBV5-6 with TRBJ2-5; D gene unclear. Per germline, CDR1 SGHDT and CDR2 YYEEEE. V was clipped by 3 bases and J by 4 bases, with 4 bases between them. The CDR3 runs to 11 residues. Here the CDR3 reads CASSSVETQYF. Here the CDR3 DNA reads TGTGCCAGCAGCTCGGTAGAGACCCAGTACTTC. Combining the CDR3 with reference TRBV5-6 and TRBJ2-5 gives the whole variable domain DAGVTQSPTHLIKTRGQQVTLRCSPKSGHDTVSWYQQALGQGPQFIFQYYEEEERQRGNFPDRFSGHQFPNYSSELNVNALLLGDSALYLCASSSVETQYFGPGTRLLVL.

The chain carries TRBV7-9 and TRBJ2-7; D gene uncertain. CDR1 SEHNR and CDR2 FQNEAQ come from the germline V gene (reference sequence). V shed 5 bases and J shed 4 bases, with 6 bases lying between them. The CDR3 runs 11 residues. The CDR3: CASSTQYEQYF. The CDR3 DNA reads as TGTGCCAGCAGCACTCAGTACGAGCAGTACTTC.

V is TRBV28 and J is TRBJ1-5; TRBD1 matches 8 bases. CDR1 is MDHEN, CDR2 SYDVKM, per germline. This CDR3 spans 14 amino acids. With 7 bases clipped from V and 6 bases from J, the junction kept 8 bases outside the gene matches. DNA for the CDR3: TGTGCCAGCACCCAGGGGGCAACGCGTCAGCCCCAGCATTTT. Protein: CASTQGATRQPQHF.

The chain combines TRBV6-5 with TRBJ2-7; perhaps TRBD1 as D (6 bases). The ends were cut back, 4 bases at V and 2 bases at J, with 12 bases in the middle. CDR1 is MNHEY, CDR2 SVGAGI, per germline. The CDR3 runs 14 residues. The CDR3 DNA sequence: TGTGCCAGCAGTTCGGACAGAGACCCCTACGAGCAGTACTTC. Translation: CASSSDRDPYEQYF.

CDR3: CASSLGRGVVTGELFF. DNA of the CDR3: TGCGCCAGCAGCTTGGGAAGGGGTGTGGTGACCGGGGAGCTGTTTTTT. The chain uses TRBV5-1 and TRBJ2-2; tentatively, D is TRBD1 (5 bases). Per the germline V gene, CDR1 is SGHRS and CDR2 is YFSETQ. CDR3 length: 16 residues. The germline V and J ends were trimmed by 0 bases and 5 bases, with 14 bases remaining between them.

This clone is a singleton in its sample. The rearrangement uses TRBV4-3 and TRBJ2-3, with D tentatively TRBD1 or TRBD2 (5 bases each). The length of the CDR3 is 14 residues. CDR1 is LGHNA, CDR2 YSLEER, per germline. The V and J ends lost 4 bases and 5 bases respectively, with 13 bases between them. CDR3 amino acids: CASSRRGGEDTQYF. The DNA of the CDR3 is TGCGCCAGCAGCCGCCGGGGCGGAGAAGATACGCAGTATTTT.

Comments on this clone: This sample includes further DNA sequences coding for the same CDR3. The genes are TRBV9 and TRBJ1-3; no definite D call. Germline CDR1 is SGDLS and CDR2 is YYNGEE. Trimming pared 3 bases from V and 3 bases from J, leaving 7 bases between. This CDR3 is built from 13 residues. CDR3 nucleotide sequence: TGTGCCAGCAGCGCGTCGAGTGGAAACACCATATATTTT. Encoded protein: CASSASSGNTIYF. Full variable domain (outside the CDR3, taken from reference TRBV9 and TRBJ1-3): DSGVTQTPKHLITATGQRVTLRCSPRSGDLSVYWYQQSLDQGLQFLIQYYNGEERAKGNILERFSAQQFPDLHSELNLSSLELGDSALYFCASSASSGNTIYFGEGSWLTVV.

The J gene is TRBJ2-3, the V gene TRBV28; D is unresolved. Trimming cost V 6 bases and J 0 bases, with 7 bases left between them. CDR3 size: 13 residues. CDR1 and CDR2 from the germline V gene are MDHEN and SYDVKM. The CDR3 coding sequence is TGTGCCAGCAGGCAGGACAGCACAGATACGCAGTATTTT. It yields the protein CASRQDSTDTQYF.

This clone has a single count. The rearrangement links TRBV19 to TRBJ1-5; 8 nucleotides align to TRBD1. The ends lost 4 bases at V and 2 bases at J; junction bases unmatched: 7. Germline CDR1 is LNHDA and CDR2 is SQIVND (reference sequence). CDR3 length equals 16 residues. In nucleotides, the CDR3 is TGTGCCAGTAGTAAGGCAGGGGGCCTACGCAATCAGCCCCAGCATTTT. This sequence encodes CASSKAGGLRNQPQHF.

V and J are TRBV19 and TRBJ1-1; D remains ambiguous. The CDR3 covers 16 residues. The germline V and J ends were trimmed by 2 bases and 5 bases, with 18 bases remaining between them. Germline CDR1 reads LNHDA; CDR2 reads SQIVND (reference sequence). CDR3 DNA: TGTGCCAGTAGTATAAGCCCGACTTGGGTAATAACTGAAGCTTTCTTT. Translating gives CASSISPTWVITEAFF.

The rearrangement uses TRBV9 and TRBJ2-7; D is undetermined. V was trimmed by 0 bases and J by 7 bases, leaving 17 bases between them. The germline V gene has CDR1 SGDLS and CDR2 YYNGEE. There are 15 residues in the CDR3. In nucleotides, the CDR3 is TGTGCCAGCAGCGTAGGTCCAGTTCCTGGGTTTGAGCAGTACTTC. Translation: CASSVGPVPGFEQYF. The full variable domain, in which reference TRBV9 and TRBJ2-7 provide the parts outside the CDR3, is DSGVTQTPKHLITATGQRVTLRCSPRSGDLSVYWYQQSLDQGLQFLIQYYNGEERAKGNILERFSAQQFPDLHSELNLSSLELGDSALYFCASSVGPVPGFEQYFGPGTRLTVT.

The V call is TRBV6-4, the J call TRBJ2-1; the D is unclear. The CDR3 is 15 amino acids. V lost 2 bases, J lost 4 bases, and 12 bases lay in between. Per germline, CDR1 MRHNA and CDR2 SNTAGT. The CDR3: CASSDEEGPYNEQFF. CDR3 sequence (DNA): TGTGCCAGCAGTGACGAGGAAGGACCTTACAATGAGCAGTTCTTC.

The chain couples TRBV9 to TRBJ1-5; D not certain. This CDR3 has 14 residues. Germline V gene sequence: CDR1 SGDLS, CDR2 YYNGEE. Trimming removed 4 bases at V and 1 base at J, with 9 bases between. The chain's CDR3 is CASSRGRSNQPQHF. The CDR3 bases are TGTGCCAGCAGCCGCGGGCGAAGCAATCAGCCCCAGCATTTT.

The V call is TRBV11-2, the J call TRBJ2-2, with D unresolved. V gave up 5 bases and J gave up 7 bases, with 17 bases separating them. This CDR3 contains 15 residues. The germline V gene encodes CDR1 SGHAT and CDR2 FQNNGV. The CDR3 DNA follows: TGTGCCAGCAGCCAAAATAAGGGTTTCGGCGGGGAGCTGTTTTTT. This encodes CASSQNKGFGGELFF.